This TCR beta chain was recovered during a study of T cell repertoires in cytomegalovirus infection. The study's findings and limits: Cumulative public TCR beta family frequency identified carriers of CMV plus the relevant HLA.

TCRdb reprocessed the reads with MiXCR, giving one entry per CDR3 protein. The data show 310,000 or so distinct CDR3 sequences, 15% to 20% seen once. Germline CDR1 reads MNHEY; CDR2 reads SVGAGI. The CDR3 totals 16 residues. V gave up 5 bases and J gave up 1 base; unmatched junction bases: 11. This clonotype was seen more than once but under ten times. Its specificity is unknown. Material: PBMCs. This chain connects TRBV6-5 to TRBJ2-7; 7 bases match TRBD1. This TCR was recovered from a human donor in good health (CMV status not recorded). Some clones in this sample may be carry-over from other donors' samples. For the CDR3, the DNA is TGTGCCAGCAGTATAGTTGCGACAGGGCCTTCCTACGAGCAGTACTTC. This encodes CASSIVATGPSYEQYF.